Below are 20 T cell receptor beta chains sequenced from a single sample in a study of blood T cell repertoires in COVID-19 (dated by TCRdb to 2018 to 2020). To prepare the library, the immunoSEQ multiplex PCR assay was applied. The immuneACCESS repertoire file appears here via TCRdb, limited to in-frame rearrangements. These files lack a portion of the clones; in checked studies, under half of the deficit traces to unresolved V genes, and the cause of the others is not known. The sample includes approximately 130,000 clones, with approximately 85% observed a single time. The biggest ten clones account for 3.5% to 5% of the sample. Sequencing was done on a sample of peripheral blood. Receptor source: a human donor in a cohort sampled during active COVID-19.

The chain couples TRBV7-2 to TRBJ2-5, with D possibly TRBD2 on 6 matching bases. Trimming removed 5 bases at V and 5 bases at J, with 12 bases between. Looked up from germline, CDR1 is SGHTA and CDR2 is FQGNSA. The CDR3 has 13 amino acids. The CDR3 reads CASSGPRGETQYF. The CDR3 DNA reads TGTGCCAGCAGCGGGCCCCGGGGGGAGACCCAGTACTTC.

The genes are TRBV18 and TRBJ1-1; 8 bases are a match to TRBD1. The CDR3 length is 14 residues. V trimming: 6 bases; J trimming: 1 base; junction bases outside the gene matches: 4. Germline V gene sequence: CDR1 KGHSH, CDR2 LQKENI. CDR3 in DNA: TGTGCCAGCTCTCTCGGACAGGGGAACACTGAAGCTTTCTTT. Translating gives CASSLGQGNTEAFF.

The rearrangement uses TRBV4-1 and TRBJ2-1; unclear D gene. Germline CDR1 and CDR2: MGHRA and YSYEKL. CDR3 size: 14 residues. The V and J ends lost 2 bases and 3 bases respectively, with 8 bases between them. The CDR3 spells CASSQNPSYNEQFF. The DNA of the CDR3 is TGCGCCAGCAGCCAAAACCCTAGCTACAATGAGCAGTTCTTC.

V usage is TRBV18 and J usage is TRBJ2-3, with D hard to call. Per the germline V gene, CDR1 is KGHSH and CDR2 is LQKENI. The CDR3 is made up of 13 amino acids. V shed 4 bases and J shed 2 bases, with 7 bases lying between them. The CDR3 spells CASSHSSTDTQYF. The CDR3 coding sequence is TGTGCCAGCTCACATTCCTCCACAGATACGCAGTATTTT.

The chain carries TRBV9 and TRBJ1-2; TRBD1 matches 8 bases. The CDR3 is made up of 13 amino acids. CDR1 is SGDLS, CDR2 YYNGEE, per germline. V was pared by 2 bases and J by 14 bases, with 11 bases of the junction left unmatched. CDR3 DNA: TGTGCCAGCAGCGTCCTTTCCGGACAGGGCGGTACCTTC. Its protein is CASSVLSGQGGTF.

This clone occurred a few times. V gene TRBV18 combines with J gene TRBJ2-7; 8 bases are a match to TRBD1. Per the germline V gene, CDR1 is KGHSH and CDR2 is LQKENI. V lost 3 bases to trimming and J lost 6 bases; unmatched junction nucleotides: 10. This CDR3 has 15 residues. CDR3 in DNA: TGTGCCAGCTCACCTCCGACAGGGGAATTGTTCGAGCAGTACTTC. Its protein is CASSPPTGELFEQYF.

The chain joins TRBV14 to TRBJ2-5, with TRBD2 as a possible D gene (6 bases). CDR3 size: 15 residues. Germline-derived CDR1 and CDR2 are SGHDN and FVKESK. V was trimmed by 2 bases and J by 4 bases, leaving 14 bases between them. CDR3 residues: CASSQSQEGLETQYF. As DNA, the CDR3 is TGTGCCAGCAGCCAATCACAGGAGGGTTTAGAGACCCAGTACTTC.

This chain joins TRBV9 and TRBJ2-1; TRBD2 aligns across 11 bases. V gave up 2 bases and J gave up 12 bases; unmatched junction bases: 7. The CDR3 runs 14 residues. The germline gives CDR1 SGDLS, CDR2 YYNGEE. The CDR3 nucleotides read TGTGCCAGCAGCGTTACTAGCGGGAGCAGCGGGCAGTTCTTC. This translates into CASSVTSGSSGQFF. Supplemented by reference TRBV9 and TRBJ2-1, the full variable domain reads DSGVTQTPKHLITATGQRVTLRCSPRSGDLSVYWYQQSLDQGLQFLIQYYNGEERAKGNILERFSAQQFPDLHSELNLSSLELGDSALYFCASSVTSGSSGQFFGPGTRLTVL.

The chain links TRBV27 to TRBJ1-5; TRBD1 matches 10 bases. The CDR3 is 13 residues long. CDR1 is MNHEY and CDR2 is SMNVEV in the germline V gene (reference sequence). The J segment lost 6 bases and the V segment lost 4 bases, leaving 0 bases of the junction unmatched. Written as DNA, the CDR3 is TGTGCCAGCAGTTGGGACAGGGGTCAGCCCCAGCATTTT. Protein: CASSWDRGQPQHF.

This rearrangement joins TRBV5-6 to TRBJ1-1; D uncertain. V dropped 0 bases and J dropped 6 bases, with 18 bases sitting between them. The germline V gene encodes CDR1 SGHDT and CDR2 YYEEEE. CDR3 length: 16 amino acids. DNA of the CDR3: TGTGCCAGCAGCTTGGTGGGGTGGAGCGGGCTCTCTGAAGCTTTCTTT. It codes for CASSLVGWSGLSEAFF.

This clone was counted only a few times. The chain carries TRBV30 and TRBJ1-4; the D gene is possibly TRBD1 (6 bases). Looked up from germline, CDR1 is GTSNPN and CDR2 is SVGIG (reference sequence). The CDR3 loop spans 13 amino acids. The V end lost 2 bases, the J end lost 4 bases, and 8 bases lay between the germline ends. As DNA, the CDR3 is TGTGCCTGGAGTCCGGACAGTAATGAAAAACTGTTTTTT. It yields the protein CAWSPDSNEKLFF.

The CDR3 is CASSLRGVDTGELFF. The CDR3 nucleotides read TGTGCCAGCAGCTTGCGGGGAGTGGACACCGGGGAGCTGTTTTTT. The chain employs TRBV13 and TRBJ2-2, with D perhaps matching TRBD2 (6 bases). Trimming pared 3 bases from V and 3 bases from J, leaving 11 bases between. The germline V gene has CDR1 PRHDT and CDR2 FYEKMQ (reference sequence). The CDR3 loop spans 15 amino acids.

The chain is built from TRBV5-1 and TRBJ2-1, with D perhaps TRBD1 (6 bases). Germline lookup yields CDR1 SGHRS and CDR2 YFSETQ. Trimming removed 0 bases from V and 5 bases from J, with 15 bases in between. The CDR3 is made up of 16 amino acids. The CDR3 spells CASSLGDILSNNEQFF. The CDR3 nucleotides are TGCGCCAGCAGCTTGGGGGACATTTTATCGAACAATGAGCAGTTCTTC.

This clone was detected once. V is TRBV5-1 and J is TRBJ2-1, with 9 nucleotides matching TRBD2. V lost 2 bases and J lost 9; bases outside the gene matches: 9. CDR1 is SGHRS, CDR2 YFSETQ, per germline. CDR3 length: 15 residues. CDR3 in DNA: TGCGCCAGCAGCTTCGGTCTAGCGGGGTCCGTTGAGCAGTTCTTC. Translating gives CASSFGLAGSVEQFF. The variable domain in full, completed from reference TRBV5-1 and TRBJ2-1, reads KAGVTQTPRYLIKTRGQQVTLSCSPISGHRSVSWYQQTPGQGLQFLFEYFSETQRNKGNFPGRFSGRQFSNSRSEMNVSTLELGDSALYLCASSFGLAGSVEQFFGPGTRLTVL.

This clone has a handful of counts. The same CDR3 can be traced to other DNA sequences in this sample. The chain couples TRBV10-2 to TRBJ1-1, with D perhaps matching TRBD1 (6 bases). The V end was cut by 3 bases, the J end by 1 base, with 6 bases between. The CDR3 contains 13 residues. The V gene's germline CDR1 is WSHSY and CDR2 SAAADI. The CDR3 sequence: CASSEGGNTEAFF. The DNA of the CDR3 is TGCGCCAGCAGTGAAGGGGGGAACACTGAAGCTTTCTTT.

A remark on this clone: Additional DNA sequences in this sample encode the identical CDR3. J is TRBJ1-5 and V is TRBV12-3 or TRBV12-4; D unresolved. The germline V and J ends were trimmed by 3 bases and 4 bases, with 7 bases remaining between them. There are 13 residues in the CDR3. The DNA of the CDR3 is TGTGCCAGCAGTTTGGCGGGGAATCAGCCCCAGCATTTT. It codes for CASSLAGNQPQHF.

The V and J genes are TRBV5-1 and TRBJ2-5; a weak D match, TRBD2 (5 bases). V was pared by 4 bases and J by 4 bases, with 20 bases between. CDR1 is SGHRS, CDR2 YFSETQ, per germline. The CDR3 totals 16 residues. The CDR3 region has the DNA TGCGCCAGCAGCCTTAGTCGTCCGGCGGGCGGAGAGACCCAGTACTTC. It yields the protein CASSLSRPAGGETQYF. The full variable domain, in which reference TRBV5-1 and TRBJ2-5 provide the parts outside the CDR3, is KAGVTQTPRYLIKTRGQQVTLSCSPISGHRSVSWYQQTPGQGLQFLFEYFSETQRNKGNFPGRFSGRQFSNSRSEMNVSTLELGDSALYLCASSLSRPAGGETQYFGPGTRLLVL.

CDR3 residues: CASSQFPETGFIFYGYTF. The CDR3 bases are TGCGCCAGCAGTCAATTCCCGGAGACAGGGTTTATTTTCTATGGCTACACCTTC. The chain combines TRBV23-1 with TRBJ1-2, with 7 bases aligning to TRBD1. TRBV23-1 is noted as an ORF with a role that remains uncertain. After removal of 1 base from V and 4 bases from J, the junction contained 15 bases not matched to a gene. This CDR3 is built from 18 residues.

CDR3 amino acids: CASSPGGTGLVEQYF. The CDR3 DNA reads TGCGCCAGCAGCCCGGGGGGGACAGGGCTCGTCGAGCAGTACTTC. The chain combines TRBV5-1 with TRBJ2-7; the D gene is possibly TRBD1 (9 bases). V lost 4 bases and J lost 6, with 20 bases in between. Germline lookup yields CDR1 SGHRS and CDR2 YFSETQ. This CDR3 is built from 15 residues.

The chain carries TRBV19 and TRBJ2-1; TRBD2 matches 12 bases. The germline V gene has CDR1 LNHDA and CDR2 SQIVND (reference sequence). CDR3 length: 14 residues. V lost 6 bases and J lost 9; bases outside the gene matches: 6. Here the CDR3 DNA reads TGTGCCAGTAGGACGCTAGCGGGAGGGGGTGAGCAGTTCTTC. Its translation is CASRTLAGGGEQFF. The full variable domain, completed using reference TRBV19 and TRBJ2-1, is DGGITQSPKYLFRKEGQNVTLSCEQNLNHDAMYWYRQDPGQGLRLIYYSQIVNDFQKGDIAEGYSVSREKKESFPLTVTSAQKNPTAFYLCASRTLAGGGEQFFGPGTRLTVL.